This record looks at one T cell receptor (beta chain) sequence and its context. Per the original data handling: Researchers report that nucleated cell counts were estimated from reference gene primer amplification. Profiled with immunoSEQ multiplex PCR; TCRdb holds only in-frame clones, not every one. The DNA was the basis for D and trimming; V, J and clone size are from that table. The table has roughly 28,000 clones, about 89% seen once. Trimming took 6 bases from V and 2 from J; bases not matched to a gene: 8. The CDR3 loop spans 14 amino acids. Germline CDR1 reads SQVTM; CDR2 reads ANQGSEA. This record belongs to a study of blood T cell repertoires in COVID-19. Turning to the study itself: The samples span acute and convalescent COVID-19 from the United States, Italy and Spain. In each case, the material was cDNA or gDNA derived from T cells, B-cell-depleted T cells, or PBMCs.

This clonotype was sampled from a man in his 70s with active COVID-19. The rearrangement joins TRBV29-1 to TRBJ1-2, with 8 bases identical to TRBD1. The material sequenced was peripheral blood. This CDR3 reads CSVPPGQGNYGYTF. CDR3 bases: TGCAGCGTACCCCCCGGACAGGGAAACTATGGCTACACCTTC. Based on the CDR3 plus reference TRBV29-1 and TRBJ1-2, the full variable domain is SAVISQKPSRDICQRGTSLTIQCQVDSQVTMMFWYRQQPGQSLTLIATANQGSEATYESGFVIDKFPISRPNLTFSTLTVSNMSPEDSSIYLCSVPPGQGNYGYTFGSGTRLTVV.